This TCR beta chain derives from a study of cytomegalovirus exposure and HLA in healthy donors. Study-level findings and limits: Presence/absence results assume similar sequencing depth per donor, which may not hold. A previous analysis found most TCR beta V segments productive roughly 90% or roughly 30% of the time.

As for this clone: Its antigen is undetermined.

The CDR3 consists of 14 residues. CDR1 is KGHSH, CDR2 LQKENI, per germline. V was trimmed by 5 bases and J by 8 bases, leaving 18 bases between them. The PCR employed 60 Vbeta primers together with 13 Jbeta primers. In the authors' methods: Later work found approximately 80 million unique TCR beta chains, with 9 million to 13 million shared. Method: immunoSEQ multiplex PCR; TCRdb's copy keeps in-frame clones and lacks some. D and trimming come from the DNA, and the V and J calls and clone size come from that table. The profile shows tens of thousands of clones, roughly 66% of them singletons. Sequenced sample: PBMCs. The rearrangement joins TRBV18 to TRBJ1-2; D is perhaps TRBD1 (6 bases). This clonotype originated in a man aged 25 to 40 in good health and CMV-seronegative. The CDR3 region is CASSSRQAEGGYTF. CDR3 bases: TGTGCCAGCTCATCCCGACAGGCTGAGGGGGGCTACACCTTC.